This is a list of T cell receptor beta chains from one sample in a study of blood T cell repertoires in COVID-19. The repertoire was sequenced with immunoSEQ multiplex PCR; TCRdb's copy has only in-frame clones and lacks some. The sample lists fewer than 350,000 clones, around 90% occurring once. What was sequenced was peripheral blood. These TCRs come from a man between 18 and 29 years old with active or convalescent COVID-19. CDR3s include the opening cysteine and the closing phenylalanine or tryptophan. Fields, in order: D gene, V gene, J gene, clone size, CDR3 DNA, CDR3 protein. The D gene is left open where the match is weak. Rows may omit the clone size; those that give it use once, few, many or a size class.

-,TRBV18,TRBJ1-1,-,TGTGCCAGCTCAGCCGGGTCCGGGGAGGCTTTCTTT,CASSAGSGEAFF
-,TRBV7-9,TRBJ2-1,once,TGTGCCAGCACCCCTAGCTCCTACAATGAGCAGTTCTTC,CASTPSSYNEQFF
TRBD2,TRBV11-3,TRBJ2-2,-,TGTGCCAGCAGCCCCTGGACTAGCGGGGGGGAAAACACCGGGGAGCTGTTTTTT,CASSPWTSGGENTGELFF
TRBD1,TRBV29-1,TRBJ1-1,-,TGCAGCGTTGAAGGGCAGGGGGCTGAAGCTTTCTTT,CSVEGQGAEAFF
TRBD1,TRBV5-1,TRBJ1-1,-,TGCGCCAGCAGCTTGATTGGACAGGGCACTGAAGCTTTCTTT,CASSLIGQGTEAFF
TRBD2,TRBV6-4,TRBJ2-5,few,TGTGCCAGCGCTTCCGAAGCGGGGAGTGAGGAGACCCAGTACTTC,CASASEAGSEETQYF
-,TRBV2,TRBJ1-3,-,TGTGCCAGCCTCAACTGGGGCAGCGAAAGAGGAAACACCATATATTTT,CASLNWGSERGNTIYF
TRBD2,TRBV7-9,TRBJ2-1,-,TGTGCCAGCAGTCGCGGGGCTGGCGGGGGCAATGAGCAGTTCTTC,CASSRGAGGGNEQFF
TRBD2,TRBV19,TRBJ2-1,-,TGTGCCAGTAGTATTACTGCGGGGGGAACCAATGAGCAGTTCTTC,CASSITAGGTNEQFF
-,TRBV13,TRBJ2-7,-,TGTGCCAGCAGCTTAGAGGGGGGGGCCTCCTACGAGCAGTACTTC,CASSLEGGASYEQYF
-,TRBV10-3,TRBJ1-2,-,TGTGCCATCAGTGCAGGGGTCGGGAACTATGGCTACACCTTC,CAISAGVGNYGYTF
-,TRBV2,TRBJ2-5,-,TGTGCCAGCAGTGGAGACAAAGAGACCCAGTACTTC,CASSGDKETQYF
TRBD1,TRBV5-1,TRBJ1-2,-,TGCGCCAGCAGCTTTACAGGGGATGGCTACACCTTC,CASSFTGDGYTF
-,TRBV11-2,TRBJ2-7,-,TGTGCCAGCAGCTCGACAGTGGGCGAGCAGTACTTC,CASSSTVGEQYF
-,TRBV12-3/TRBV12-4,TRBJ1-1,-,TGTGCCAGCAGTCGGGGTCGGAACACTGAAGCTTTCTTT,CASSRGRNTEAFF
-,TRBV5-4,TRBJ2-7,-,TGTGCCAGCAGCTTGGTTGGAGGGGGCTTGGTCGAGCAGTACTTC,CASSLVGGGLVEQYF
TRBD1,TRBV5-4,TRBJ1-1,-,TGTGCCAGCAGCTTGCGGACAGGGCAGAGCACTGAAGCTTTCTTT,CASSLRTGQSTEAFF
-,TRBV2,TRBJ1-1,-,TGTGCCAGCAGTGTGGGAGGACGGGGGAACACTGAAGCTTTCTTT,CASSVGGRGNTEAFF
-,TRBV2,TRBJ2-1,-,TGTGCCAGCGGTGAGGCAGGGATTAACCATGAGCAGTTCTTC,CASGEAGINHEQFF
-,TRBV3-1/TRBV3-2,TRBJ1-1,-,TGTGCCAGCAGCCATCAGGGTAACACTGAAGCTTTCTTT,CASSHQGNTEAFF
-,TRBV5-1,TRBJ1-4,-,TGCGCCAGCAGCTCTTGGGACAAAACAAAACTGTTTTTT,CASSSWDKTKLFF
-,TRBV9,TRBJ1-2,-,TGTGCCAGCAGCGTAGCTACCGGGGAGGGTGGCTACACCTTC,CASSVATGEGGYTF
TRBD1,TRBV7-2,TRBJ2-2,-,TGTGCCAGCAGCGGGAGAGACAGGGGGTGGGAGCTGTTTTTT,CASSGRDRGWELFF
TRBD1,TRBV4-1,TRBJ1-1,-,TGCGCCAGCAGCCACTCCGGGACAGTTGATACTGAAGCTTTCTTT,CASSHSGTVDTEAFF
TRBD2,TRBV2,TRBJ2-1,-,TGTGCCAGCATAGGTCCAGGACTAGCGGGGGGACCCCCCCCGTTCTTC,CASIGPGLAGGPPPFF
TRBD1,TRBV5-1,TRBJ1-2,-,TGCGCCAGCAGCGCGGACAGGGCCTATGGCTACACCTTC,CASSADRAYGYTF
TRBD1,TRBV19,TRBJ1-2,-,TGTGCCAGTAGAAGAGACAGGGGCGCGCAATATGGCTACACCTTC,CASRRDRGAQYGYTF
TRBD2,TRBV7-3,TRBJ2-5,few,TGTGCCAGCAGCTCCCCGGAGCGGGGACAAGAGACCCAGTACTTC,CASSSPERGQETQYF
-,TRBV7-9,TRBJ1-4,-,TGTGCCAGCAGCTGGACGGGACAACGCCTTGCAACTAATGAAAAACTGTTTTTT,CASSWTGQRLATNEKLFF
TRBD2,TRBV2,TRBJ2-7,-,TGTGCCAGCAGTATGCTCGGACTAGCGGGGAATGAGCAGTACTTC,CASSMLGLAGNEQYF
-,TRBV7-2,TRBJ1-5,-,TGTGCCAGCAGCTTAGCGGGCAGCAATCAGCCCCAGCATTTT,CASSLAGSNQPQHF
-,TRBV15,TRBJ2-1,-,TGTGCCACCAGCAAAAGTAGCGCTGAGCAGTTCTTC,CATSKSSAEQFF
TRBD2,TRBV5-1,TRBJ2-3,-,TGCGCCAGCAGCCCTGAGACTAGCGGTAACACAGATACGCAGTATTTT,CASSPETSGNTDTQYF
-,TRBV5-6,TRBJ2-4,-,TGTGCCAGCAGCTTGGGCGCAGGGGTTGGCAACATTCAGTACTTC,CASSLGAGVGNIQYF
-,TRBV4-1,TRBJ2-6,-,TGCGCCAGCAGGGAGGGTTCCGTCCTGACTTTC,CASREGSVLTF
-,TRBV11-2,TRBJ2-7,-,TGTGCCAGCAGCTTCCGTACAGGGGCGGGGGAGCAGTACTTC,CASSFRTGAGEQYF
-,TRBV3-1/TRBV3-2,TRBJ1-1,-,TGTGCCAGCAGCCAGGGGCCTCCTCCGTTAATGGCTGAAGCTTTCTTT,CASSQGPPPLMAEAFF
TRBD1,TRBV19,TRBJ1-2,-,TGTGCCAGTAGGACAGGGGCCCTAGAGGGAGGCTACACCTTC,CASRTGALEGGYTF
-,TRBV20-1,TRBJ1-1,-,TGCAGTGCTAGGGTAGGGGTTGAAGCTTTCTTT,CSARVGVEAFF